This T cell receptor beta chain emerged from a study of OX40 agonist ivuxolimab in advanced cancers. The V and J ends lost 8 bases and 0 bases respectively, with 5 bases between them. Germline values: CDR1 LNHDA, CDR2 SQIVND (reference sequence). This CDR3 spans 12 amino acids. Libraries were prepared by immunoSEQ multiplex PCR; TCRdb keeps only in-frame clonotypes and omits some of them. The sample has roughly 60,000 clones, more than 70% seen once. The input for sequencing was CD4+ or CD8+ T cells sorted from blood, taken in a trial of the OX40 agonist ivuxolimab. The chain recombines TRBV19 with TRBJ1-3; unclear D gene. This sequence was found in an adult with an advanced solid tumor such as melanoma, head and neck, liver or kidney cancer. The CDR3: CASRSSGNTIYF. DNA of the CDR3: TGTGCCAGTCGGTCCTCTGGAAACACCATATATTTT.